This passage covers 32 T cell receptor beta chains from one sample sequenced in a study of shared T cell receptors in the human thymus. The protocol was immunoSEQ multiplex PCR, while the TCRdb copy is restricted to in-frame clones and leaves out a portion. The sample contains 500,000 to 750,000 clones, approximately 90% of which appear only once. These data were also filed under a second study, of human thymus T cells.

The sample taken for sequencing was thymocytes. The receptor source for this set is a boy younger than two with a congenital heart defect.

V usage is TRBV7-2 and J usage is TRBJ2-3; the D is unclear. V was clipped by 0 bases and J by 4 bases, with 17 bases between them. The CDR3 covers 17 residues. CDR1 is SGHTA and CDR2 is FQGNSA in the germline V gene. In nucleotides, the CDR3 is TGTGCCAGCAGCTTAGCGCATTGGTCAGGTATGGCAGATACGCAGTATTTT. It translates to CASSLAHWSGMADTQYF. Full variable domain (remainder filled in from reference TRBV7-2 and TRBJ2-3): GAGVSQSPSNKVTEKGKDVELRCDPISGHTALYWYRQSLGQGLEFLIYFQGNSAPDKSGLPSDRFSAERTGGSVSTLTIQRTQQEDSAVYLCASSLAHWSGMADTQYFGPGTRLTVL.

The CDR3 here is CASSLSVREPDNEQFF. In DNA form, the CDR3 reads TGTGCCAGCAGTTTATCCGTCAGGGAACCGGACAATGAGCAGTTCTTC. This rearrangement joins TRBV27 to TRBJ2-1; the D gene is possibly TRBD1 (5 bases). The CDR3 extends over 16 amino acids. The germline V and J ends were trimmed by 0 bases and 5 bases, with 14 bases remaining between them. In germline, CDR1 is MNHEY, CDR2 SMNVEV (reference sequence).

The CDR3: CATRGVYQETQYF. The CDR3 DNA is TGTGCCACCCGGGGAGTCTACCAAGAGACCCAGTACTTC. This chain uses TRBV5-6 with TRBJ2-5; tentative D call: TRBD2 (5 bases). CDR1 and CDR2 (germline): SGHDT, YYEEEE. The V gene lost 9 bases and the J gene lost 0 bases, with 12 bases spanning the gap. CDR3 length equals 13 residues.

The chain is built from TRBV29-1 and TRBJ2-3; TRBD1 matches 8 bases. The germline gives CDR1 SQVTM, CDR2 ANQGSEA. V was clipped by 3 bases and J by 5 bases; unmatched bases: 19. This CDR3 has 18 residues. The CDR3 sequence: CSVEAMSYRGLLKDTQYF. The CDR3 nucleotides read TGCAGCGTTGAGGCAATGTCATACAGGGGGTTATTAAAAGATACGCAGTATTTT.

The J gene is TRBJ2-1, the V gene TRBV19, with 10 bases lining up with TRBD2. The length of the CDR3 is 20 residues. The germline CDR1 and CDR2 sequences are LNHDA and SQIVND (reference sequence). V shed 3 bases, J shed 0 bases, and the junction held 14 bases outside the gene matches. The CDR3 loop reads CASSIGGEGSGRSSYNEQFF. The DNA for the CDR3 is TGTGCCAGTAGTATTGGGGGGGAGGGTAGCGGGAGGAGCTCCTACAATGAGCAGTTCTTC. The whole variable domain, filled in from reference TRBV19 and TRBJ2-1, reads DGGITQSPKYLFRKEGQNVTLSCEQNLNHDAMYWYRQDPGQGLRLIYYSQIVNDFQKGDIAEGYSVSREKKESFPLTVTSAQKNPTAFYLCASSIGGEGSGRSSYNEQFFGPGTRLTVL.

This clone came up once. The rearrangement links TRBV14 to TRBJ1-2; 7 nucleotides agree with TRBD1. The V segment lost 5 bases and the J segment 6 bases; nucleotides outside the gene matches: 3. Germline CDR1 is SGHDN and CDR2 is FVKESK. CDR3 length: 12 residues. The CDR3 sequence is CASSKDRNGYTF. The CDR3 DNA is TGTGCCAGCAGCAAGGACAGGAATGGCTACACCTTC. The variable domain in full, with the rest retrieved from reference TRBV14 and TRBJ1-2, is EAGVTQFPSHSVIEKGQTVTLRCDPISGHDNLYWYRRVMGKEIKFLLHFVKESKQDESGMPNNRFLAERTGGTYSTLKVQPAELEDSGVYFCASSKDRNGYTFGSGTRLTVV.

The chain is built from TRBV13 and TRBJ1-2, with 8 bases aligning to TRBD1. The junction had 10 bases not matched to a gene; V was cut back by 5 bases and J by 5 bases. From germline, CDR1 is PRHDT and CDR2 FYEKMQ (reference sequence). The length of the CDR3 is 15 residues. The CDR3 protein is CASSGPIQGEYGYTF. The CDR3 bases are TGTGCCAGCAGCGGACCGATACAGGGGGAATATGGCTACACCTTC.

The V call is TRBV28, the J call TRBJ1-1, with D perhaps matching TRBD1 (5 bases). The germline V and J ends were trimmed by 5 bases and 8 bases, with 21 bases remaining between them. The CDR3 has 15 amino acids. The V gene's germline CDR1 is MDHEN and CDR2 SYDVKM. For the CDR3, the DNA is TGTGCCAGCAGTGGGTGGACGGGCGAAGACAGCGAAGCTTTCTTT. Protein product: CASSGWTGEDSEAFF.

The CDR3 here is CAQRETPDTQYF. The CDR3 bases are TGTGCCCAGCGGGAGACTCCCGATACGCAGTATTTT. This chain links TRBV19 with TRBJ2-3; 8 bases map to TRBD2. The length of the CDR3 is 12 residues. With 11 bases clipped from V and 6 bases from J, the junction kept 7 bases outside the gene matches. Germline lookup yields CDR1 LNHDA and CDR2 SQIVND (reference sequence).

In its sample, this clone was seen once. The chain has TRBV29-1 and TRBJ2-5; TRBD2 matches 10 bases. Germline V gene sequence: CDR1 SQVTM, CDR2 ANQGSEA. This CDR3 spans 16 amino acids. V was pared by 4 bases and J by 5 bases, with 13 bases of the junction left unmatched. The CDR3 sequence: CSVAWESGRATETQYF. CDR3 nucleotide sequence: TGCAGCGTTGCTTGGGAAAGCGGGAGGGCCACGGAGACCCAGTACTTC.

The V and J genes are TRBV11-3 and TRBJ2-6; TRBD2 might be the D (5 bases). The CDR3 is 16 amino acids. Germline V gives CDR1 SGHNT, CDR2 YENEEA. V was trimmed by 3 bases and J by 4 bases, leaving 13 bases between them. The CDR3 DNA reads as TGTGCCAGCAGCTTTCCCATGCGGGTCGGGGCCAACGTCCTGACTTTC. Translating it yields CASSFPMRVGANVLTF.

Comment on this clone: The junction and the germline gene differ at one end; a read error may be behind it. The genes are TRBV7-2 and TRBJ1-2; weak D call: TRBD1 (5 bases). Per germline, CDR1 SGHTA and CDR2 FQGNSA. CDR3 size: 12 residues. CDR3 protein: CASSPVGGNPAF. The CDR3 DNA sequence: TGTGCCAGCAGCCCCGTGGGGGGGAACCCCGCCTTC.

The rearrangement uses TRBV7-2 and TRBJ2-1; the match to TRBD2 covers 13 bases. Germline CDR1 is SGHTA and CDR2 is FQGNSA. The CDR3 totals 15 residues. The J segment lost 5 bases and the V segment lost 4 bases, leaving 2 bases of the junction unmatched. CDR3 DNA sequence: TGTGCCAGCAGCTGGGGACTAGCGGGAAACAATGAGCAGTTCTTC. Protein sequence: CASSWGLAGNNEQFF.

The chain employs TRBV5-6 and TRBJ1-2, with 7 bases that match TRBD1. The CDR3 runs to 14 residues. Germline trimming cut 4 bases from V and 6 bases from J; bases unmatched to any gene: 9. CDR1 is SGHDT and CDR2 is YYEEEE in the germline V gene. The CDR3 here is CASSLTGEWNGYTF. The DNA of the CDR3 is TGTGCCAGCAGCCTTACAGGGGAATGGAATGGCTACACCTTC.

The chain employs TRBV12-5 and TRBJ2-3; 9 bases agree with TRBD2. V lost 0 bases, J lost 2 bases, and 15 bases stayed unmatched. The CDR3 is made up of 20 amino acids. Germline lookup yields CDR1 LGHNT and CDR2 FRNRAP. The DNA for the CDR3 is TGTGCTAGTGGTTTGGTACACAACGTAGGGCGGGAGGGCCCCACAGATACGCAGTATTTT. Translated, it gives CASGLVHNVGREGPTDTQYF.

The chain couples TRBV4-3 to TRBJ2-1; TRBD2 agrees at 12 bases. J was trimmed by 9 bases and V by 2 bases; bases with no gene match: 8. From germline, CDR1 is LGHNA and CDR2 YSLEER. The CDR3 length is 16 residues. CDR3 sequence reads: CASSQHPSGRVGEQFF. CDR3 nucleotide sequence: TGCGCCAGCAGCCAACATCCTAGCGGGAGGGTGGGTGAGCAGTTCTTC.

J is TRBJ2-1 and V is TRBV2; 14 nucleotides align to TRBD2. This CDR3 spans 16 amino acids. The junction had 9 bases not matched to a gene; V was cut back by 7 bases and J by 7 bases. Germline CDR1 SNHLY, CDR2 FYNNEI. This CDR3 reads CASNGTSGSGVNEQFF. CDR3 nucleotide sequence: TGTGCCAGCAATGGGACTAGCGGGAGCGGTGTAAATGAGCAGTTCTTC.

DNA for the CDR3: TGTGCCAGCAGCCAGGAAGCGGGATCGAACACCGGGGAGCTGTTTTTT. Amino acid sequence: CASSQEAGSNTGELFF. This sequence joins TRBV4-2 and TRBJ2-2; 7 nucleotides match TRBD2. This CDR3 has 16 residues. CDR1 and CDR2 (germline): LGHNA, YNFKEQ. The V segment lost 3 bases and the J segment 0 bases; nucleotides outside the gene matches: 4.

The chain recombines TRBV10-3 with TRBJ2-1; 8 nucleotides agree with TRBD1. The ends lost 0 bases at V and 7 bases at J; junction bases unmatched: 5. Looked up from germline, CDR1 is ENHRY and CDR2 is SYGVKD. The CDR3 is 15 residues long. Here the CDR3 reads CAISESKGDRNEQFF. The CDR3 nucleotides are TGTGCCATCAGTGAGTCAAAGGGGGACAGGAATGAGCAGTTCTTC.

The gene calls are TRBV30 and TRBJ2-2; TRBD2 agrees at 11 bases. Germline V gene sequence: CDR1 GTSNPN, CDR2 SVGIG (reference sequence). The CDR3 length is 17 residues. Trimming at V came to 0 bases and at J to 3 bases, leaving 6 bases not matched to a gene. The CDR3 reads CAWSVPTSGRDTGELFF. DNA for the CDR3: TGTGCCTGGAGTGTACCCACTAGCGGGAGAGACACCGGGGAGCTGTTTTTT.

The gene calls are TRBV10-2 and TRBJ2-2; 7 bases are shared with TRBD1. V gave up 7 bases and J gave up 2 bases; unmatched junction bases: 13. Germline V gene sequence: CDR1 WSHSY, CDR2 SAAADI. This CDR3 region has 17 residues. The CDR3 region is CASTVTEDRTNTGELFF. CDR3 sequence (DNA): TGCGCCAGCACCGTGACTGAGGACAGGACTAACACCGGGGAGCTGTTTTTT.

The chain carries TRBV11-3 and TRBJ2-1; D is ambiguous. Trimming pared 1 base from V and 0 bases from J, leaving 13 bases between. The CDR3 spans 17 residues. From germline, CDR1 is SGHNT and CDR2 YENEEA. CDR3 residues: CASSLAEFPPSYNEQFF. The DNA of the CDR3 is TGTGCCAGCAGCTTAGCGGAGTTCCCGCCCTCCTACAATGAGCAGTTCTTC.

The CDR3 is CATSRATGTGMSGANVLTF. The DNA for the CDR3 is TGTGCCACCAGCAGAGCTACCGGGACAGGGATGAGTGGGGCCAACGTCCTGACTTTC. This rearrangement joins TRBV15 to TRBJ2-6; 9 bases map to TRBD1. This CDR3 is 19 amino acids long. V was clipped by 1 base and J by 3 bases; unmatched bases: 10. Germline V gene sequence: CDR1 LNHNV, CDR2 YYDKDF (reference sequence).

The genes are TRBV6-5 and TRBJ2-5, with D possibly TRBD2 on 6 matching bases. The V gene's germline CDR1 is MNHEY and CDR2 SVGAGI. V was clipped by 5 bases and J by 7 bases, with 14 bases between them. This CDR3 region has 13 residues. The CDR3 nucleotides read TGTGCCAGCAGTCTAAGACTAGGGGCGACCCAGTACTTC. Translating it yields CASSLRLGATQYF.

The chain couples TRBV15 to TRBJ2-3, with D maybe TRBD2 (5 bases). V dropped 0 bases and J dropped 3 bases, with 13 bases sitting between them. Per the germline V gene, CDR1 is LNHNV and CDR2 is YYDKDF (reference sequence). The CDR3 has 16 residues. CDR3: CATSRDGGLGTDTQYF. CDR3 nucleotide sequence: TGTGCCACCAGCAGAGATGGCGGACTGGGGACAGATACGCAGTATTTT.

V is TRBV29-1 and J is TRBJ2-7; 7 bases fit TRBD2. The germline V gene has CDR1 SQVTM and CDR2 ANQGSEA. The junction had 10 bases not matched to a gene; V was cut back by 1 base and J by 7 bases. The CDR3 is 14 amino acids. The CDR3 loop is CSVEVAGAAGEQYF. The CDR3 bases are TGCAGCGTTGAAGTTGCGGGAGCGGCGGGGGAGCAGTACTTC.

The rearrangement uses TRBV4-3 and TRBJ2-1; perhaps TRBD1 as D (5 bases). V was cut by 3 bases and J by 2 bases, with 11 bases left in between. Germline CDR1 reads LGHNA; CDR2 reads YSLEER. This CDR3 contains 15 residues. Here the CDR3 reads CASSHEDNPYNEQFF. The DNA for the CDR3 is TGCGCCAGCAGCCACGAGGACAACCCCTACAATGAGCAGTTCTTC.

This rearrangement joins TRBV6-5 to TRBJ2-7; unclear D gene. CDR3 length equals 13 residues. Germline CDR1 reads MNHEY; CDR2 reads SVGAGI. V lost 5 bases to trimming and J lost 6 bases, with 14 bases between them. Written as DNA, the CDR3 is TGTGCCAGCAGTGAAGCGTTACGGGTCGAGCAGTACTTC. This encodes CASSEALRVEQYF.

V gene TRBV13 combines with J gene TRBJ2-7, with TRBD1 matching over 8 bases. V lost 0 bases to trimming and J lost 4 bases; unmatched junction nucleotides: 5. Germline V gene sequence: CDR1 PRHDT, CDR2 FYEKMQ (reference sequence). The CDR3 is 15 amino acids. The DNA for the CDR3 is TGTGCCAGCAGCTTAGGGACAGGGGTTTTGTACGAGCAGTACTTC. It codes for CASSLGTGVLYEQYF.

V usage is TRBV19 and J usage is TRBJ1-2, with a tentative D call TRBD1 (6 bases). CDR3 size: 16 residues. Trimming stripped 6 bases from V and 4 bases from J, with 21 bases between. CDR1 and CDR2 from the germline V gene are LNHDA and SQIVND (reference sequence). The CDR3: CASSPIGMDSPYGYTF. CDR3 bases: TGTGCCAGTAGCCCCATCGGGATGGACAGCCCCTATGGCTACACCTTC.

The chain uses TRBV28 and TRBJ2-7; TRBD2 matches 10 bases. Trimming removed 10 bases from V and 5 bases from J; junction bases left unmatched: 23. Looked up from germline, CDR1 is MDHEN and CDR2 is SYDVKM. This CDR3 has 18 amino acids. The CDR3 nucleotides are TGTGCCACCCACCGTGGGGCAGAAAAAGCGGGAGGGCCCCACGAGCAGTACTTC. Amino acid sequence: CATHRGAEKAGGPHEQYF. Complete variable domain (other parts from reference TRBV28 and TRBJ2-7): DVKVTQSSRYLVKRTGEKVFLECVQDMDHENMFWYRQDPGLGLRLIYFSYDVKMKEKGDIPEGYSVSREKKERFSLILESASTNQTSMYLCATHRGAEKAGGPHEQYFGPGTRLTVT.

The gene calls are TRBV29-1 and TRBJ2-1; D not resolved. Looked up from germline, CDR1 is SQVTM and CDR2 is ANQGSEA. V lost 4 bases, J lost 3 bases, and 10 bases lay in between. This CDR3 has 13 residues. The CDR3 loop reads CSVVAQHYNEQFF. The CDR3, as DNA: TGCAGCGTTGTCGCACAGCACTACAATGAGCAGTTCTTC.